Given below is one TCR beta chain in context. Its antigen is not known. Data came from immunoSEQ multiplex PCR; TCRdb stores just in-frame clones and leaves some out. The table shows about 210,000 clones, with roughly 92% occurring only once. The data stem from a study of T cell responses to AZD1222 COVID-19 vaccine. Overall study: Second-dose schedules of about 4 or about 12 weeks were combined. Study outcomes and limitations: The study found Spike-specific TCR breadth and depth rose after two AZD1222 doses.

In germline, CDR1 is LNHDA, CDR2 SQIVND (reference sequence). V was shortened by 1 base and J by 11 bases, with 18 bases between the two germline ends. This CDR3 has 16 amino acids. The receptor was isolated from an adult in good health. J is TRBJ1-6 and V is TRBV19; a weak D match, TRBD1 (5 bases). The sample consisted of peripheral blood, taken on day 0 of AZD1222 vaccination. Here the CDR3 DNA reads TGTGCCAGTAGTATAGCGCGGGGACGCGGGTCAACACCCCTCCACTTT. The encoded protein is CASSIARGRGSTPLHF.